This passage covers 23 T cell receptor beta chains from one sample sequenced in a study of early T cells in non-severe SARS-CoV-2 infection (dated by TCRdb to the early 2020s). Library prep was done by 5' RACE. TCRdb records NextSeq 500 as the sequencer. In-frame beta chains were kept once TCRdb had trimmed the public reads at Q25 with fastp and called clones with MiXCR. Here each entry gathers all rows of one CDR3 protein and keeps the most common genes and DNA. The sample table records about 46,000 distinct CDR3 sequences; roughly 5% of these occur just once. Jointly, the top ten make up approximately 5.4% of the sample. The sample consisted of whole blood, taken at baseline. Receptors originate from an adult who was a healthcare worker with PCR-confirmed SARS-CoV-2 infection or an uninfected control (not recorded which).

There are a few counts of this clonotype. The chain employs TRBV3-1 and TRBJ2-7, with D perhaps TRBD2 (5 bases). This CDR3 has 13 residues. V was clipped by 3 bases and J by 5 bases, with 11 bases between them. The germline CDR1 and CDR2 sequences are LGHDT and YNNKEL (reference sequence). This CDR3 is CASSHGVDDEQYF. CDR3 in DNA: TGTGCCAGCAGCCACGGGGTTGACGACGAGCAGTACTTC.

Comment on this clonotype: This may arise from a read error, as a much more abundant clone is one base away. The conserved phenylalanine or tryptophan is not found at the CDR3 terminus, so this likely reflects a read error. The gene calls are TRBV7-3 and TRBJ2-1; 14 bases agree with TRBD2. This CDR3 is built from 17 residues. From germline, CDR1 is SGHTA and CDR2 FQGTGA. Losses at the gene ends were 5 bases for V and 4 bases for J; bases not matched to a gene: 7. CDR3: CASSQGLAGATYNEQFL. CDR3 nucleotide sequence: TGTGCCAGCAGCCAGGGACTAGCGGGAGCCACATACAATGAGCAGTTCTTA.

The chain recombines TRBV12-3 or TRBV12-4 with TRBJ2-5, with 7 bases that match TRBD1. V shed 5 bases and J 3 bases; nucleotides not matched to a gene: 6. The CDR3 extends over 14 amino acids. This CDR3 reads CASSVPGTEETQYF. In DNA, the CDR3 is TGTGCCAGCAGTGTACCCGGGACAGAAGAGACCCAGTACTTC.

This clonotype was detected many times. The chain combines TRBV28 with TRBJ2-2, with TRBD2 matching over 13 bases. The CDR3 is 16 amino acids. Germline V lookup: CDR1 MDHEN, CDR2 SYDVKM. The J segment lost 6 bases and the V segment lost 5 bases, leaving 6 bases of the junction unmatched. CDR3 coding DNA: TGTGCCAGCAGTACCCACGGACTAGCGGGAGCCGGGGAGCTGTTTTTT. Amino acids: CASSTHGLAGAGELFF.

This clonotype was picked up many times. The chain links TRBV5-5 to TRBJ2-7; TRBD2 matches 13 bases. J lost 2 bases, V lost 0 bases, and 8 bases had no gene match. The germline V gene encodes CDR1 SGHKS and CDR2 YYEKEE (reference sequence). The CDR3 has 18 residues. In nucleotides, the CDR3 is TGTGCCAGCAGCTTGGGGGGACTAGCGGGATCCCCCCCCTACGAGCAGTACTTC. Protein sequence: CASSLGGLAGSPPYEQYF.

This clonotype was seen repeatedly, ten times or more. The chain combines TRBV20-1 with TRBJ2-7; D is uncertain. CDR1 and CDR2 from the germline V gene are DFQATT and SNEGSKA (reference sequence). The CDR3 is 12 residues long. Trimming shortened V by 6 bases and J by 0 bases, and 9 bases separated the two germline ends. The CDR3 loop reads CSATDDSYEQYF. DNA for the CDR3: TGCAGTGCCACGGACGACTCCTACGAGCAGTACTTC.

This clonotype was observed many times. The chain recombines TRBV5-1 with TRBJ2-1; TRBD2 matches 15 bases. Per germline, CDR1 SGHRS and CDR2 YFSETQ. The CDR3 totals 16 residues. The trim removed 2 bases at V and 9 bases at J, leaving 6 bases unmatched. The CDR3 DNA is TGCGCCAGCAGCTTAGGGACTAGCGGGAGGTTGGGTGAGCAGTTCTTC. Its translation: CASSLGTSGRLGEQFF.

This clonotype was counted ten times or more. This CDR3 is CASSQDWRLDHEQFF. DNA of the CDR3: TGTGCCAGCAGCCAAGATTGGCGGCTCGACCATGAGCAGTTCTTC. The V and J genes are TRBV4-2 and TRBJ2-1, with unresolved D. Germline CDR1 reads LGHNA; CDR2 reads YNFKEQ. Trimming left V 0 bases short and J 8 bases short, with 14 bases between. The CDR3 has 15 amino acids.

This clonotype was detected ten times or more. The chain employs TRBV27 and TRBJ2-1; D ambiguous. Germline loops: CDR1 MNHEY, CDR2 SMNVEV (reference sequence). CDR3 length: 17 amino acids. Trimming stripped 3 bases from V and 0 bases from J, with 15 bases between. The CDR3 sequence is CASSFESPPSSYNEQFF. The CDR3 nucleotides are TGTGCCAGCAGTTTCGAGTCCCCGCCCAGCTCCTACAATGAGCAGTTCTTC.

In the case of this clonotype: This may stem from a read error, because a much larger clone lies one nucleotide away. The rearrangement links TRBV6-5 to TRBJ2-7; 8 bases match TRBD1. The germline V gene has CDR1 MNHEY and CDR2 SVGAGI. The CDR3 loop spans 11 amino acids. The CDR3 spells CAGRGLYEQYF. DNA of the CDR3: TGTGCCGGCAGGGGGCTGTACGAGCAGTACTTC.

In its sample, this clonotype ranks as medium-sized. The chain recombines TRBV27 with TRBJ2-1, with D perhaps TRBD2 (7 bases). The V gene lost 5 bases and the J gene lost 2 bases, with 16 bases spanning the gap. This CDR3 has 16 residues. CDR1 and CDR2 (germline): MNHEY, SMNVEV (reference sequence). As DNA, the CDR3 is TGTGCCAGCAGTCCTAGGGGGGGGGCGACCTACAATGAGCAGTTCTTC. Protein sequence: CASSPRGGATYNEQFF.

This clonotype was recorded many times. This rearrangement joins TRBV25-1 to TRBJ2-5; 7 bases agree with TRBD1. In germline, CDR1 is MGHDK, CDR2 SYGVNS. This CDR3 is 16 amino acids long. J was trimmed by 1 base and V by 1 base; bases with no gene match: 6. CDR3 residues: CASSESLSGGQETQYF. The CDR3 nucleotides are TGTGCCAGCAGTGAATCTCTATCAGGGGGCCAAGAGACCCAGTACTTC.

This rearrangement joins TRBV13 to TRBJ1-1; D perhaps matches TRBD1 (5 bases). The CDR3 runs to 14 residues. CDR1 and CDR2 (germline): PRHDT, FYEKMQ (reference sequence). With 6 bases removed from V and 5 bases from J, the gap between germline ends came to 16 bases. The CDR3 nucleotides are TGTGCCAGCAGGATTCTTGGGGGTGGAACTGAAGCTTTCTTT. Protein sequence: CASRILGGGTEAFF.

This clonotype was seen at least ten times. CDR3 nucleotide sequence: TGTGCCAGCAGTAGATCCGTTGAGCAGTTCTTC. It specifies CASSRSVEQFF. The rearrangement links TRBV12-3 or TRBV12-4 to TRBJ2-1; D not certain. V shed 5 bases and J shed 9 bases, with 8 bases lying between them. This CDR3 region has 11 residues.

This clonotype was observed many times. V usage is TRBV7-9 and J usage is TRBJ2-1, with 7 bases aligning to TRBD2. Germline V gene sequence: CDR1 SEHNR, CDR2 FQNEAQ (reference sequence). The CDR3 consists of 16 residues. Germline trimming cut 2 bases from V and 4 bases from J; bases unmatched to any gene: 8. The CDR3 nucleotides are TGTGCCAGCAGCTTAAGTGCTAGCGGCATATACAATGAGCAGTTCTTC. Residues: CASSLSASGIYNEQFF.

This clonotype occurred many times. The chain combines TRBV28 with TRBJ2-7; D remains unclear. CDR1 is MDHEN and CDR2 is SYDVKM in the germline V gene. Trimming shortened V by 6 bases and J by 2 bases, and 17 bases separated the two germline ends. The CDR3 contains 15 residues. The CDR3 protein is CASSLPDVYTYEQYF. The CDR3 DNA sequence: TGTGCCAGCAGCCTACCGGACGTCTACACCTACGAGCAGTACTTC. Full variable domain (remainder filled in from reference TRBV28 and TRBJ2-7): DVKVTQSSRYLVKRTGEKVFLECVQDMDHENMFWYRQDPGLGLRLIYFSYDVKMKEKGDIPEGYSVSREKKERFSLILESASTNQTSMYLCASSLPDVYTYEQYFGPGTRLTVT.

This clonotype was observed a handful of times. The rearrangement uses TRBV30 and TRBJ2-3, with TRBD2 as a possible D gene (6 bases). This CDR3 is 13 amino acids long. V dropped 8 bases and J dropped 0 bases, with 12 bases sitting between them. Germline-derived CDR1 and CDR2 are GTSNPN and SVGIG (reference sequence). The CDR3 DNA reads as TGTGCCGGAGCGGGCCCTAGCACAGATACGCAGTATTTT. Translating it yields CAGAGPSTDTQYF.

The sample holds many counts of this clonotype. This rearrangement joins TRBV20-1 to TRBJ1-1; TRBD1 is a possible D gene (6 bases). There are 13 residues in the CDR3. V shed 3 bases and J shed 4 bases, with 12 bases lying between them. The V gene's germline CDR1 is DFQATT and CDR2 SNEGSKA (reference sequence). The CDR3: CSASLTGLTEAFF. The CDR3 DNA is TGCAGTGCTAGTCTAACAGGGCTCACTGAAGCTTTCTTT.

Ten or more counts support this clonotype. J is TRBJ2-7 and V is TRBV25-1; either TRBD1 or TRBD2 may supply D (5 bases each). The CDR3 loop spans 14 amino acids. CDR1 and CDR2 from the germline V gene are MGHDK and SYGVNS. V was cut by 4 bases and J by 6 bases, with 16 bases left in between. CDR3 residues: CASSGDPWASEQYF. CDR3 nucleotide sequence: TGTGCCAGCAGTGGGGACCCCTGGGCCAGCGAGCAGTACTTC.

This clonotype occurred many times. This chain connects TRBV2 to TRBJ2-7; TRBD2 might be the D (6 bases). The ends were cut back, 6 bases at V and 1 base at J, with 10 bases in the middle. Germline V gene sequence: CDR1 SNHLY, CDR2 FYNNEI. This CDR3 contains 13 residues. DNA of the CDR3: TGTGCCAGCAGGGAGGGGCCATCCTACGAGCAGTACTTC. Protein: CASREGPSYEQYF.

V is TRBV2 and J is TRBJ2-7; 7 nucleotides line up with TRBD1. The CDR3 length is 14 residues. The V and J ends lost 2 bases and 4 bases, in that order; junction bases with no gene match: 5. Germline-derived CDR1 and CDR2 are SNHLY and FYNNEI. The CDR3 reads CASSEKGGWYEQYF. The CDR3, as DNA: TGTGCCAGCAGTGAAAAAGGGGGCTGGTACGAGCAGTACTTC.

This clonotype has ten or more counts. This chain links TRBV7-3 with TRBJ2-7; TRBD2 aligns across 9 bases. The CDR3 consists of 14 residues. CDR1 SGHTA and CDR2 FQGTGA come from the germline V gene. Trimming cost V 2 bases and J 7 bases; bases outside gene matches: 6. The CDR3 bases are TGTGCCAGCAGCTTAGCGGGAGGGCCTCAAGAGCAGTACTTC. It translates to CASSLAGGPQEQYF.

This clonotype was seen repeatedly, ten times or more. V usage is TRBV10-3 and J usage is TRBJ2-3, with 10 nucleotides matching TRBD2. CDR3 length equals 17 residues. The V gene end was trimmed by 6 bases and the J gene end by 0 bases; junction bases not matched to a gene: 9. Looked up from germline, CDR1 is ENHRY and CDR2 is SYGVKD. CDR3 sequence reads: CAIRSGLAGASTDTQYF. The CDR3 DNA is TGTGCCATCAGGAGTGGGCTAGCGGGAGCTAGCACAGATACGCAGTATTTT.